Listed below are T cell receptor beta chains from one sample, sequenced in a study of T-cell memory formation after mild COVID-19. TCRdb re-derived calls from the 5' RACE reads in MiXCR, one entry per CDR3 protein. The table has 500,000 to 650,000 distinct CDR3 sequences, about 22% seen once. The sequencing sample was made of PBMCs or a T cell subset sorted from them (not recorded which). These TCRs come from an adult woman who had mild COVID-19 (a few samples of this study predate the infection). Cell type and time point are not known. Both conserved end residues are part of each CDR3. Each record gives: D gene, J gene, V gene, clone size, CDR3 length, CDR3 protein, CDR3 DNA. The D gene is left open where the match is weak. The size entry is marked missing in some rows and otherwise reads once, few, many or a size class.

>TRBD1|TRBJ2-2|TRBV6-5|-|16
CASSWTGASNTGELFF
TGTGCCAGCAGTTGGACAGGTGCATCGAACACCGGGGAGCTGTTTTTT
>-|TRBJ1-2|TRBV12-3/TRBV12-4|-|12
CASSLGTNGYTF
TGTGCCAGCAGTCTCGGAACAAATGGCTACACCTTC
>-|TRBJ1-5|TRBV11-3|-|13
CASSLDRGALQHF
TGTGCCAGCAGCTTAGATCGAGGGGCTCTCCAGCATTTT
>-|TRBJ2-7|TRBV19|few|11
CATASSYEQYF
TGTGCCACGGCCAGCTCCTACGAGCAGTACTTC
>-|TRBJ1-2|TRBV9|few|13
CASSPVEGHGYTF
TGTGCCAGCAGCCCCGTAGAGGGACATGGCTACACCTTC
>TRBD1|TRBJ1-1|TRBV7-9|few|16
CASRTGTGGRNTEAFF
TGTGCCAGCAGAACCGGGACAGGGGGTAGGAACACTGAAGCTTTCTTT
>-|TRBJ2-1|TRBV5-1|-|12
CASSYGVLEQFF
TGCGCCAGCAGCTACGGGGTATTGGAGCAGTTCTTC
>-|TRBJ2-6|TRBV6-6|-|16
CASSYSRRAGANVLTF
TGTGCCAGCAGTTACTCTAGGCGGGCTGGGGCCAACGTCCTGACTTTC
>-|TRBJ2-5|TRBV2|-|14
CASSSEGGQETQYF
TGTGCCAGCAGTTCGGAAGGGGGCCAAGAGACCCAGTACTTC
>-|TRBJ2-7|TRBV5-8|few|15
CASDLRGLRGREQYF
TGTGCCAGCGACCTGAGGGGTCTTCGAGGGCGAGAGCAGTACTTC
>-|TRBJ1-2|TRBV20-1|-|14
CSARDRGRVDGYTF
TGCAGTGCTAGAGATCGGGGCAGGGTGGATGGCTACACCTTC
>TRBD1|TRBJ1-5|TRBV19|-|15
CASTAGQLSNQPQHF
TGTGCCAGTACCGCGGGACAGCTTAGCAATCAGCCCCAGCATTTT
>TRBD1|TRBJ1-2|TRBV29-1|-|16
CSVEDLGTGVNYGYTF
TGCAGCGTTGAAGATCTTGGGACAGGGGTAAACTATGGCTACACCTTC
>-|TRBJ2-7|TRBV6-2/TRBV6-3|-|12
CASAATTYEQYF
TGTGCCAGTGCGGCGACAACCTACGAGCAGTACTTC
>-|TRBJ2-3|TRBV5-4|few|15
CASSLGPRGTDTQYF
TGTGCCAGCAGCTTGGGGCCGAGGGGCACAGATACGCAGTATTTT
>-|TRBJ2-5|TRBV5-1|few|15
CASSPRDGGGETQYF
TGCGCCAGCAGCCCACGGGACGGGGGCGGGGAGACCCAGTACTTC
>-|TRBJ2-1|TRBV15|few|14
CATSRQTSGSEQFF
TGTGCCACCAGCAGACAGACTAGTGGATCTGAGCAGTTCTTC
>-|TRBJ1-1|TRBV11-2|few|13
CASSLADPTEAFF
TGTGCCAGCAGCTTAGCAGATCCCACTGAAGCTTTCTTT
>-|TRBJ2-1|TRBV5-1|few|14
CASNVAGIYNEQFF
TGCGCCAGCAACGTGGCAGGGATATACAATGAGCAGTTCTTC
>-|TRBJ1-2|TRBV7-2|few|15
CASSLAAGSNYGYTF
TGTGCCAGCAGCTTAGCGGCAGGGTCTAACTATGGCTACACCTTC
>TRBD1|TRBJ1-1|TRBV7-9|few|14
CASSLRQGHTEAFF
TGTGCCAGCAGCTTAAGACAGGGTCACACTGAAGCTTTCTTT
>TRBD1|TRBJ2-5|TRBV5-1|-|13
CASSSGQKETQYF
TGCGCCAGCAGCTCGGGACAGAAAGAGACCCAGTACTTC
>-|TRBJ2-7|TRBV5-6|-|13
CASSLAKIGKQYF
TGTGCCAGCAGCTTGGCCAAGATAGGGAAGCAGTACTTC
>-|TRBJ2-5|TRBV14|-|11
CASSQVQTQYF
TGTGCCAGCAGCCAAGTTCAGACCCAGTACTTC
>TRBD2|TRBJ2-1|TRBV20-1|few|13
CSAKRGPYNEQFF
TGCAGTGCTAAGCGGGGGCCCTACAATGAGCAGTTCTTC
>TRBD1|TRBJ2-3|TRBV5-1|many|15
CASSLDRGSTDTQYF
TGCGCCAGCAGCTTGGACAGGGGAAGCACAGATACGCAGTATTTT
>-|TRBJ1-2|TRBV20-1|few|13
CSAAKGFFYGYTF
TGCAGTGCGGCCAAGGGGTTTTTCTATGGCTACACCTTC
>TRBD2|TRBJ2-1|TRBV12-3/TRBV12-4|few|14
CASRTSGGNNEQFF
TGTGCCAGCAGGACTAGCGGGGGAAACAATGAGCAGTTCTTC
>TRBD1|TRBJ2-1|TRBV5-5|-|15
CASRNDRVGGNEQFF
TGTGCCAGCAGAAACGACAGGGTAGGGGGCAATGAGCAGTTCTTC
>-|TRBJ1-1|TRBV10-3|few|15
CAISESRGWNTEAFF
TGTGCCATCAGTGAGTCAAGGGGATGGAACACTGAAGCTTTCTTT
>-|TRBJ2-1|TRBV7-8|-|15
CASSLDGRGYDEQFF
TGTGCCAGCAGCTTAGACGGCAGGGGCTACGATGAGCAGTTCTTC
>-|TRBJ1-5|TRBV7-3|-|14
CASSFERFNQPQHF
TGTGCCAGCAGCTTCGAACGGTTCAATCAGCCCCAGCATTTT
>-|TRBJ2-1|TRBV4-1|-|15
CASSQEVPLYNEQFF
TGCGCCAGCAGCCAAGAAGTCCCCCTCTACAATGAGCAGTTCTTC
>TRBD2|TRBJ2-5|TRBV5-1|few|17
CASSPTTGLALSETQYF
TGCGCCAGCAGCCCTACCACAGGACTAGCGTTATCAGAGACCCAGTACTTC
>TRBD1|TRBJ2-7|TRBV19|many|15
CASSQGQGKAYEQYF
TGTGCCAGTAGTCAAGGACAGGGGAAGGCCTACGAGCAGTACTTC
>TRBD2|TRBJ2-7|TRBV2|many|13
CASNREVEEEQYF
TGTGCCAGCAACCGGGAGGTAGAAGAAGAGCAGTACTTC
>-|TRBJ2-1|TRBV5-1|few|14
CASSLGQDHNEQFF
TGCGCCAGCAGCTTGGGACAGGACCACAATGAGCAGTTCTTC
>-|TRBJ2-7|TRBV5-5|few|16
CASSLRTEASLYEQYF
TGTGCCAGCAGCCTAAGGACAGAAGCAAGCCTCTACGAGCAGTACTTC
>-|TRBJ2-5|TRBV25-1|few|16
CASSDPLRVGVETQYF
TGTGCCAGCAGTGATCCCCTTCGTGTCGGAGTAGAGACCCAGTACTTC
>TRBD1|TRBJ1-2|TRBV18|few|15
CASSPQRDSGYGYTF
TGTGCCAGCTCACCACAGAGGGACAGCGGCTATGGCTACACCTTC
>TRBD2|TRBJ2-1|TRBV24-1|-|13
CATSDFSSGGQFF
TGTGCCACCAGTGATTTCTCGTCGGGAGGGCAGTTCTTC
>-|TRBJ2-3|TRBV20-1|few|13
CSASSGGADTQYF
TGCAGTGCTAGTTCCGGGGGCGCAGATACGCAGTATTTT
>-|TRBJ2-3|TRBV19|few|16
CASSISSGLSTDTQYF
TGTGCCAGTAGTATTAGCTCCGGACTCAGCACAGATACGCAGTATTTT
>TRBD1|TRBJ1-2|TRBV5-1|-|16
CASSTGTGKTGYGYTF
TGCGCCAGCAGCACCGGGACAGGGAAAACAGGTTATGGCTACACCTTC
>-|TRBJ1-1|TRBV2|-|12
CASWGRTTEAFF
TGTGCCAGCTGGGGTAGGACCACTGAAGCTTTCTTT
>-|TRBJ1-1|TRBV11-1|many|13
CASSLGRYTEAFF
TGTGCCAGCAGCTTAGGACGGTACACTGAAGCTTTCTTT
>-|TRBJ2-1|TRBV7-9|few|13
CASRVRRQNEQFF
TGTGCCAGCAGGGTACGTAGGCAAAATGAGCAGTTCTTC
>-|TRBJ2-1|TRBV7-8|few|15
CASSLAVGPGSEQFF
TGTGCCAGCAGCTTAGCGGTGGGGCCGGGCAGTGAGCAGTTCTTC
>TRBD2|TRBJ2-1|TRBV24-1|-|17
CATNEKHSGRAFYEQFF
TGTGCCACCAATGAAAAGCATAGCGGGAGGGCCTTTTATGAGCAGTTCTTC
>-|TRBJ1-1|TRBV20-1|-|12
CSASRPDTEAFF
TGCAGTGCTAGTCGCCCGGACACTGAAGCTTTCTTT